Described below is a single T cell receptor beta chain sequence and its context. The sample comes from a study of T cell responses to AZD1222 COVID-19 vaccine. The germline gives CDR1 SGHTA, CDR2 FQGNSA. This CDR3 region has 15 residues. Trimming at V came to 5 bases and at J to 2 bases, leaving 6 bases not matched to a gene. The table came from immunoSEQ multiplex PCR; TCRdb's copy has only in-frame clones and leaves some out. The sample lists more than 140,000 clones; around 88% were seen once. Sequenced material: peripheral blood, taken on day 0 of AZD1222 vaccination. The sequence was collected from an adult in good health. This chain joins TRBV7-2 and TRBJ2-7; 10 bases match TRBD2. CDR3 bases: TGTGCCAGCAGCGCCGGACTAGCGGCTACCTACGAGCAGTACTTC. This gives the protein CASSAGLAATYEQYF.